This T cell receptor (beta chain) was sequenced in a study of blood T cell repertoires in COVID-19. Turning to the study itself: Italy, Spain and the United States were the sources of the convalescent and acute COVID-19 samples.

Study processing details: Amplifying reference gene primers gave estimates of nucleated cell counts. Sequenced by immunoSEQ multiplex PCR; TCRdb stores in-frame clones only, minus some. V and J calls plus clone size are reproduced from that table; the DNA served to infer D and trimming. Of tens of thousands of clones listed, around 85% are singletons. The receptor comes from a human donor in a cohort sampled during active COVID-19. Sequencing was performed on peripheral blood.

The CDR3 loop is CASSVPRTSGGSSYNEQFF. For the CDR3, the DNA is TGTGCCAGCAGCGTACCCCGGACTAGCGGGGGGAGCTCCTACAATGAGCAGTTCTTC. This chain connects TRBV9 to TRBJ2-1, with 14 bases matching TRBD2. The CDR3 runs to 19 residues. With V trimmed by 1 base and J by 0 bases, 6 bases remained unmatched. Germline CDR1 is SGDLS and CDR2 is YYNGEE.